Listed below are T cell receptor beta chains from one sample, sequenced in a study of T cell responses to AZD1222 COVID-19 vaccine. The method was immunoSEQ multiplex PCR; TCRdb's version includes in-frame clones alone and lacks a portion of them. The sample records about 160,000 clones, around 90% being singletons. Sequencing was performed on peripheral blood, taken on day 0 of AZD1222 vaccination. These receptors originate from an adult in good health. Each CDR3 is given with its conserved first and last residue. The D gene is left open where the match is weak. Clone size appears in some rows only: once, few, many, or a class for an expanded clone.

clone_size j_call v_call d_call cdr3_nt cdr3_aa
- TRBJ2-2 TRBV2 - TGTGCCAGCAGTGAAAGGGTCGGGGAGCTGTTTTTT CASSERVGELFF
- TRBJ2-3 TRBV24-1 - TGTGCCACCAGTGATTTGACTACAGGGACAGATACGCAGTATTTT CATSDLTTGTDTQYF
- TRBJ2-3 TRBV30 TRBD2 TGTGCCTGGAGTGGGAAGGAGGGCGGGAGAATAGATACGCAGTATTTT CAWSGKEGGRIDTQYF
once TRBJ1-3 TRBV6-2/TRBV6-3 TRBD1 TGTGCCAGCAGCCCACGACCGGGACAGAGCTCTGGAAACACCATATATTTT CASSPRPGQSSGNTIYF
- TRBJ1-6 TRBV28 TRBD1 TGTGCCAGCAGTTCCCCGGGACAGGGGTCGGATTCACCCCTCCACTTT CASSSPGQGSDSPLHF
- TRBJ2-1 TRBV11-3 TRBD2 TGTGCCAGCAGCTCCGGGGGGACCAATGAGCAGTTCTTC CASSSGGTNEQFF
- TRBJ1-2 TRBV27 - TGTGCCAGCAGTACCGGGGGCCTTAGTGGCTACACCTTC CASSTGGLSGYTF
- TRBJ1-1 TRBV19 - TGTGCCAGTAGTACCCTCCGGGTCATGAACACTGAAGCTTTCTTT CASSTLRVMNTEAFF
- TRBJ1-5 TRBV11-2 - TGTGCCAGCAGCTTGGAGGGCGTCCAGCCCCAGCATTTT CASSLEGVQPQHF
- TRBJ2-7 TRBV12-3/TRBV12-4 TRBD1 TGTGCCAGCAGTATCGGGACAGTCTACGAGCAGTACTTC CASSIGTVYEQYF
- TRBJ2-7 TRBV6-5 TRBD1 TGTGCCAGCAGTCCGGACAGGGGCCACGCCTACGAGCAGTACTTC CASSPDRGHAYEQYF
- TRBJ2-7 TRBV11-2 - TGTGCCAGCAGCGCTGTCCGGGACCCCCGGGCCTACGAGCAGTACTTC CASSAVRDPRAYEQYF
- TRBJ1-2 TRBV18 TRBD1 TGTGCCAGCTCACCACCGACAGGGAAAGCTAACTATGGCTACACCTTC CASSPPTGKANYGYTF
- TRBJ2-7 TRBV10-1 TRBD1 TGCGCCAGCAGCGAGACAGGGGAGTACGAGCAGTACTTC CASSETGEYEQYF
- TRBJ1-6 TRBV10-3 - TGTGCCATCAGTGAGTCGGAAGGAGACTCCTATAATTCACCCCTCCACTTT CAISESEGDSYNSPLHF
- TRBJ1-1 TRBV11-3 - TGTGCCAGCAGCCGAAGGCGGAACCAGTTCGTATCACCCATGAACACTGAAGCTTTCTTT CASSRRRNQFVSPMNTEAFF
- TRBJ2-3 TRBV15 - TGTGCCACCAGCAGAGGGGAAGCCCCAGATACGCAGTATTTT CATSRGEAPDTQYF
- TRBJ2-3 TRBV6-5 - TGTGCCAGCAGTTATGGGGCAGTCACGGATACGCAGTATTTT CASSYGAVTDTQYF
once TRBJ2-7 TRBV5-4 - TGTGCCAGCAGCTTTGGTACCTCCTACGAGCAGTACTTC CASSFGTSYEQYF
- TRBJ2-1 TRBV4-1 TRBD2 TGCGCCAGCAGCCCCCAGAGAGCGGGACCCTACAATGAGCAGTTCTTC CASSPQRAGPYNEQFF
once TRBJ2-3 TRBV3-1/TRBV3-2 TRBD1 TGTGCCAGCAGCCCGGGACAGGGAATAGATACGCAGTATTTT CASSPGQGIDTQYF
once TRBJ2-7 TRBV30 TRBD1 TGTGCCTGGTCCAAGGCCCCGACAGGGGGCGAGTACGAGCAGTACTTC CAWSKAPTGGEYEQYF
few TRBJ1-3 TRBV14 - TGTGCCAGCAGCCCTTACAGGGCCCACTCTGGAAACACCATATATTTT CASSPYRAHSGNTIYF
- TRBJ2-7 TRBV12-3/TRBV12-4 - TGTGCCAGCAAGGCAGGGTTCTACGAGCAGTACTTC CASKAGFYEQYF
once TRBJ2-7 TRBV7-2 - TGTGCCAGCAGCAATACAGGATTTGGTTACGAGCAGTACTTC CASSNTGFGYEQYF
- TRBJ2-3 TRBV5-4 TRBD2 TGTGCCAGCAGCCCGAGGGGTGTGGGGGGGACGACAGATACGCAGTATTTT CASSPRGVGGTTDTQYF